This TCR beta chain stems from a study of shared clonotypes between healthy human individuals. Study-level points and caveats: Across subsets, estimated richness was generally greater for naive than for memory populations. In the sorted subsets, rarefaction showed sequencing was incomplete despite large depth.

The authors' processing: Junction-only sequences produced by ImmunoSEQ had no quality scores, so filtering differed. Assay: immunoSEQ multiplex PCR; the TCRdb copy retains only in-frame clones and omits some. The V and J calls and clone size come from that table; D and trimming were worked out from the DNA. This table has hundreds of thousands of clones, about 95% appearing once. Remarks on this clone: Its antigen is unidentified.

Naive CD8 cells lacked CD45RO and underwent positive selection for CCR7, leaving out terminally differentiated effector memory CD45RA+ cells. Trimming took 6 bases from V and 4 from J; bases not matched to a gene: 5. Germline V gene sequence: CDR1 SNHLY, CDR2 FYNNEI. The CDR3 totals 14 residues. V and J are TRBV2 and TRBJ1-5; 8 bases fit TRBD1. The sample consisted of naive CD8+ T cells sorted from blood. The TCR comes from a woman aged 25 to 39 in good health. CDR3 sequence reads: CASSPGQGNQPQHF. The CDR3 nucleotides are TGTGCCAGCAGCCCAGGACAGGGTAATCAGCCCCAGCATTTT.